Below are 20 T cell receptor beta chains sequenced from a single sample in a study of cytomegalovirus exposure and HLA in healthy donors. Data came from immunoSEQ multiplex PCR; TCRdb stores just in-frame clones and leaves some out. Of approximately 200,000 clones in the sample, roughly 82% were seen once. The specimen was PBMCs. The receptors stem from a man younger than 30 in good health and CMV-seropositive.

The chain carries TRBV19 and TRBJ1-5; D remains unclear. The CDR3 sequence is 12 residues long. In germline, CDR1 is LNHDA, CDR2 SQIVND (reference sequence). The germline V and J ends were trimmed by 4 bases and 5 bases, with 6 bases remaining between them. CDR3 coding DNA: TGTGCCAGTAGTAGGCTGGATCAGCCCCAGCATTTT. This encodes CASSRLDQPQHF.

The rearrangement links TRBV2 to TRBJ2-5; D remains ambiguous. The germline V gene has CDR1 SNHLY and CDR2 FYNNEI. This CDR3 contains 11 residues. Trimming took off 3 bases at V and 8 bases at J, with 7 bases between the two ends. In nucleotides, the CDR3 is TGTGCCAGCAGTGACGCGTACACCCAGTACTTC. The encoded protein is CASSDAYTQYF.

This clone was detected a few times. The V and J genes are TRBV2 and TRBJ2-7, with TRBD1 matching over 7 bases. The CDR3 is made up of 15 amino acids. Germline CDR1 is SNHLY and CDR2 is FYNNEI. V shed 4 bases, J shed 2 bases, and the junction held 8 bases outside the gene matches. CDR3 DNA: TGTGCCAGCAGTGCAATGACAGGGCTTACCTACGAGCAGTACTTC. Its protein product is CASSAMTGLTYEQYF.

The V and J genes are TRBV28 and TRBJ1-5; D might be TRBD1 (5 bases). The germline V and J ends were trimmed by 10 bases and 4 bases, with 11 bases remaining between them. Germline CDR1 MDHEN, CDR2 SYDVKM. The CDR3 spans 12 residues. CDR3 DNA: TGTGCCATACTGCAGGGTAATCAGCCCCAGCATTTT. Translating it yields CAILQGNQPQHF.

In DNA form, the CDR3 reads TGTGCCAGCAGCCCTGGGACTAGCGGGAGGGGTTACAATGAGCAGTTCTTC. It encodes CASSPGTSGRGYNEQFF. The chain links TRBV5-4 to TRBJ2-1; 16 nucleotides agree with TRBD2. The CDR3 runs to 17 residues. Germline-derived CDR1 and CDR2 are SGHNT and YYREEE (reference sequence). V gave up 4 bases and J gave up 4 bases; unmatched junction bases: 5.

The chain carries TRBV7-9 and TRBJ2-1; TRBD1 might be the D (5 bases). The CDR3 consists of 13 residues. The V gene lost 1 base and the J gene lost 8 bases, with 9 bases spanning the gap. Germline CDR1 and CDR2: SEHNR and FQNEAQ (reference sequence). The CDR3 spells CASSLDRRDEQFF. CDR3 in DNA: TGTGCCAGCAGCTTAGACAGGCGCGATGAGCAGTTCTTC. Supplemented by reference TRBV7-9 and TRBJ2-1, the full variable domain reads DTGVSQNPRHKITKRGQNVTFRCDPISEHNRLYWYRQTLGQGPEFLTYFQNEAQLEKSRLLSDRFSAERPKGSFSTLEIQRTEQGDSAMYLCASSLDRRDEQFFGPGTRLTVL.

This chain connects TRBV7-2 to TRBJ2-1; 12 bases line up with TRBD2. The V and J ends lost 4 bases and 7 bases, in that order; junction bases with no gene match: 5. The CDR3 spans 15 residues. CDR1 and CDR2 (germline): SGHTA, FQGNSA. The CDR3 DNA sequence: TGTGCCAGCAGCTACACTAGCGGGAGGCCTAATGAGCAGTTCTTC. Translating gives CASSYTSGRPNEQFF.

This CDR3 is CSVKGQGGETQYF. CDR3 coding DNA: TGCAGCGTCAAAGGACAGGGTGGGGAGACCCAGTACTTC. The chain uses TRBV29-1 and TRBJ2-5; 8 bases match TRBD1. Germline loops: CDR1 SQVTM, CDR2 ANQGSEA. This CDR3 is built from 13 residues. The ends lost 6 bases at V and 5 bases at J; junction bases unmatched: 8.

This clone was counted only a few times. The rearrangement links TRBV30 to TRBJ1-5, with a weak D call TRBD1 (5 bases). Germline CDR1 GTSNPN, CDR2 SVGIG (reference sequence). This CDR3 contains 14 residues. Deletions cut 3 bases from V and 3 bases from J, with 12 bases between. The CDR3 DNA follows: TGTGCCTGGAGATCGGGAGGGGTCAATCAGCCCCAGCATTTT. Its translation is CAWRSGGVNQPQHF. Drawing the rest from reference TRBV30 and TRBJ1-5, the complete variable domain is SQTIHQWPATLVQPVGSPLSLECTVEGTSNPNLYWYRQAAGRGLQLLFYSVGIGQISSEVPQNLSASRPQDRQFILSSKKLLLSDSGFYLCAWRSGGVNQPQHFGDGTRLSIL.

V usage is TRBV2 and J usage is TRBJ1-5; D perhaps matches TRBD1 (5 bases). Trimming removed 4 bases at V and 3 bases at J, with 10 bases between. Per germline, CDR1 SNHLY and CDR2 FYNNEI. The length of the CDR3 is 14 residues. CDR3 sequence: CASSGGAANQPQHF. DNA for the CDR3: TGTGCCAGCAGTGGTGGGGCAGCCAATCAGCCCCAGCATTTT.

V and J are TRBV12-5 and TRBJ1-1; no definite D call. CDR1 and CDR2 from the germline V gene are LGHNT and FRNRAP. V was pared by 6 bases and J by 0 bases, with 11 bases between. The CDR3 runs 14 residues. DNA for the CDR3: TGTGCTAGTGGACCCGGCGGGCTGAACACTGAAGCTTTCTTT. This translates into CASGPGGLNTEAFF.

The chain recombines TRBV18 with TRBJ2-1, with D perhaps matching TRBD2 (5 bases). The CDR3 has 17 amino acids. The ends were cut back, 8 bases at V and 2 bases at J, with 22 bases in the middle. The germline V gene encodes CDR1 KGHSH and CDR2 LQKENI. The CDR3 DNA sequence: TGTGCCAGCACCGTGGGTTTGGCGGGCTTAACCTACAATGAGCAGTTCTTC. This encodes CASTVGLAGLTYNEQFF. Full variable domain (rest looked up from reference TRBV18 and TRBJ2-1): NAGVMQNPRHLVRRRGQEARLRCSPMKGHSHVYWYRQLPEEGLKFMVYLQKENIIDESGMPKERFSAEFPKEGPSILRIQQVVRGDSAAYFCASTVGLAGLTYNEQFFGPGTRLTVL.

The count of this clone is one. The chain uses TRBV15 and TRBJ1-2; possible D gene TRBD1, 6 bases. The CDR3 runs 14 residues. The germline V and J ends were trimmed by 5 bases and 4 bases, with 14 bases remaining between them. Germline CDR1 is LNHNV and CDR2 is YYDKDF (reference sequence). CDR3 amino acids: CATSGTGQGYGYTF. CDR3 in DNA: TGTGCCACCAGCGGAACAGGGCAGGGCTATGGCTACACCTTC. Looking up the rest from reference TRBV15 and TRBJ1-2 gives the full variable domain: DAMVIQNPRYQVTQFGKPVTLSCSQTLNHNVMYWYQQKSSQAPKLLFHYYDKDFNNEADTPDNFQSRRPNTSFCFLDIRSPGLGDTAMYLCATSGTGQGYGYTFGSGTRLTVV.

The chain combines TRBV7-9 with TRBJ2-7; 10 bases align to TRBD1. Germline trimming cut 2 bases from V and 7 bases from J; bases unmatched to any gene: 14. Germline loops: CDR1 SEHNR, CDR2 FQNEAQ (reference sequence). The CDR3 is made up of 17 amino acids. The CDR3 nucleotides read TGTGCCAGCAGCTTATTTACGGGGACAGGGGCCCCCGGGGAGCAGTACTTC. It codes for CASSLFTGTGAPGEQYF.

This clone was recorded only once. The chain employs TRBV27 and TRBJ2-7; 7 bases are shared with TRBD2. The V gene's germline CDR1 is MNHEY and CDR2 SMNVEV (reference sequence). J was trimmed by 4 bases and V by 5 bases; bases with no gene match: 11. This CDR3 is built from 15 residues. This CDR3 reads CASSKIEGGRYEQYF. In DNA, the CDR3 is TGTGCCAGCAGTAAAATAGAGGGAGGGAGGTACGAGCAGTACTTC.

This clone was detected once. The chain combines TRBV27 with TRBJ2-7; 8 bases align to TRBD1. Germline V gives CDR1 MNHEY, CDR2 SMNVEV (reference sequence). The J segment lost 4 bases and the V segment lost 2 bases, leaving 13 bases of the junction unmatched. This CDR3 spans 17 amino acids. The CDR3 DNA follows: TGTGCCAGCAGTTTACTGCATACAGGGGGACCGATTTACGAGCAGTACTTC. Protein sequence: CASSLLHTGGPIYEQYF.

As DNA, the CDR3 is TGTGCCAGCAGTCAAGTCTTGCCGGGGGAGCAGTACTTC. It specifies CASSQVLPGEQYF. The chain employs TRBV28 and TRBJ2-7, with D perhaps matching TRBD2 (5 bases). CDR3 size: 13 residues. Germline-derived CDR1 and CDR2 are MDHEN and SYDVKM. Trimming took off 5 bases at V and 7 bases at J, with 15 bases between the two ends.

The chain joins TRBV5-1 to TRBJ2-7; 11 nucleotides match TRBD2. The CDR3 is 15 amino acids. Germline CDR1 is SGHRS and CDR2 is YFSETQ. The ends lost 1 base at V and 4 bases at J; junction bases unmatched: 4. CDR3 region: CASSLQLAGEYEQYF. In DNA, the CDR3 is TGCGCCAGCAGCTTGCAACTAGCGGGGGAGTACGAGCAGTACTTC.

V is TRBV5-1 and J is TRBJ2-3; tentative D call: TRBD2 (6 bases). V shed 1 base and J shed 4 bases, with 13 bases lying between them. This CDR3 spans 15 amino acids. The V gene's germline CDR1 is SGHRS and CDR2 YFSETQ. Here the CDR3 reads CASSLTGGESDTQYF. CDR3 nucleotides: TGCGCCAGCAGCTTGACCGGGGGAGAGTCAGATACGCAGTATTTT. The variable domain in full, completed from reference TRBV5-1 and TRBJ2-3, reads KAGVTQTPRYLIKTRGQQVTLSCSPISGHRSVSWYQQTPGQGLQFLFEYFSETQRNKGNFPGRFSGRQFSNSRSEMNVSTLELGDSALYLCASSLTGGESDTQYFGPGTRLTVL.

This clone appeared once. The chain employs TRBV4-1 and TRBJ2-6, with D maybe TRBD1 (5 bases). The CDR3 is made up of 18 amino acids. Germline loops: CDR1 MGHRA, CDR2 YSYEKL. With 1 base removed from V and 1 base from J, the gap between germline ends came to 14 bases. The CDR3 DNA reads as TGCGCCAGCAGCCAAGCCCAGGGTCTGAGGTCTGGGGCCAACGTCCTGACTTTC. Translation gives CASSQAQGLRSGANVLTF.